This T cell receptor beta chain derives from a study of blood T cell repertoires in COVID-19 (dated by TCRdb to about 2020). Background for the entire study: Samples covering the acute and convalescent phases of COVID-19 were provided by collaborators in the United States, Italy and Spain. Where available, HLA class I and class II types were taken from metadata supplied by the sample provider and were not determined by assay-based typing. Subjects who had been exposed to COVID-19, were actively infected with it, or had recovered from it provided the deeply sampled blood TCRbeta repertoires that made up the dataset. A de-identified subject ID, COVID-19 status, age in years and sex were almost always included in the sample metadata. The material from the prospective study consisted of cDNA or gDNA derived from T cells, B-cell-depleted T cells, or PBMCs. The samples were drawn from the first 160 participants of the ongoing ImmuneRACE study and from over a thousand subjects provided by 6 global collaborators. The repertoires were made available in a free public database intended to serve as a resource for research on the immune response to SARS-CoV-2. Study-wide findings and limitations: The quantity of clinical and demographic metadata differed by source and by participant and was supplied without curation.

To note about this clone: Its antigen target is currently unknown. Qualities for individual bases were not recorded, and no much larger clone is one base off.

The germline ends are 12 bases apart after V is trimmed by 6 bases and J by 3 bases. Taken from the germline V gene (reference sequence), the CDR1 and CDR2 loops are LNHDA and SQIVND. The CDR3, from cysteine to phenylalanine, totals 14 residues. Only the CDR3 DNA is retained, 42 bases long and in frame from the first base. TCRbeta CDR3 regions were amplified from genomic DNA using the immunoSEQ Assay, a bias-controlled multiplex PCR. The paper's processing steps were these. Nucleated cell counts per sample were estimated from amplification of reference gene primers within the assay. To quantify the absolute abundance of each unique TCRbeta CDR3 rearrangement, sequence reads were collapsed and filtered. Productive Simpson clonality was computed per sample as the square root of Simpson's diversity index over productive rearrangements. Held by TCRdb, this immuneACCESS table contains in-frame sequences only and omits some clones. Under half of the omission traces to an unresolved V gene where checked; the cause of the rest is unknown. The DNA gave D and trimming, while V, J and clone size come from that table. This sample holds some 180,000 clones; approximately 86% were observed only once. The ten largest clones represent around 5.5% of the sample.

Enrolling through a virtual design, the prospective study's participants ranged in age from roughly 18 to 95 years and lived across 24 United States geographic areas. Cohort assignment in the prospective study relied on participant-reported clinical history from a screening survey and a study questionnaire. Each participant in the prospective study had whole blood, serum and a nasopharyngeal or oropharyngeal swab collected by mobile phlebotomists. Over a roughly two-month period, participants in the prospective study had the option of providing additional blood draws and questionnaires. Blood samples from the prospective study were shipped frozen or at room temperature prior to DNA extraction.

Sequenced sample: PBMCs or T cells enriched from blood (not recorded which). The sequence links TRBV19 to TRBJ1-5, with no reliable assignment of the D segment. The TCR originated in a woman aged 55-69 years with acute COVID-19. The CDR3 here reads CASRSGTYNQPQHF. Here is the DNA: TGTGCCAGTAGATCTGGTACTTACAATCAGCCCCAGCATTTT.